This TCR beta chain was identified in a study of blood T cell repertoires in COVID-19. At the level of the study: The origin of the acute and convalescent COVID-19 samples was the United States, Italy and Spain. Sample material is recorded as cDNA or gDNA derived from T cells, B-cell-depleted T cells, or PBMCs.

The CDR3 covers 16 residues. The trim removed 2 bases at V and 1 base at J, leaving 4 bases unmatched. Per germline, CDR1 MNHEY and CDR2 SVGAGI. In the original workflow: Estimation of nucleated cell counts was performed using reference gene primer amplification. TCRdb's table, derived via immunoSEQ multiplex PCR, lists solely in-frame clones and lacks some. Clone size and the V and J calls come from that table; the DNA yielded D and trimming. The table has about 240,000 clones, 85% to 90% seen once; the top ten hold 6.2%. Sequenced material: peripheral blood. This chain connects TRBV6-5 to TRBJ2-2; 7 positions match TRBD1. The sequence was collected from a man between 60 and 70 years old with acute or convalescent COVID-19. In DNA, the CDR3 is TGTGCCAGCAGTTACGACAGGGCTCTGAACACCGGGGAGCTGTTTTTT. Translated: CASSYDRALNTGELFF.